Following are 31 T cell receptor beta chains from one sample sequenced in a study of cytomegalovirus exposure and HLA in healthy donors. A multiplex PCR was run with 60 Vbeta primers and 13 Jbeta primers. Here immunoSEQ multiplex PCR was the method, and the copy in TCRdb shows in-frame clones only, minus some. The repertoire includes fewer than 95,000 clones, 85% of them detected once, and nearly 7.5% sits in the top ten. The material sequenced was PBMCs. Receptors were obtained from a middle-aged man in good health and CMV-seropositive.

The gene calls are TRBV5-1 and TRBJ2-5; D is possibly TRBD1 (5 bases). This CDR3 is built from 13 residues. Germline CDR1 is SGHRS and CDR2 is YFSETQ. Trimming removed 5 bases at V and 5 bases at J, with 13 bases between. The DNA of the CDR3 is TGCGCCAGCAGTTGGGTGGGGCCGGAGACCCAGTACTTC. Translated: CASSWVGPETQYF.

The J gene is TRBJ2-7, the V gene TRBV5-1; TRBD2 agrees at 8 bases. Germline CDR1 and CDR2: SGHRS and YFSETQ. V lost 4 bases and J lost 5; bases outside the gene matches: 5. The CDR3 has 13 amino acids. The CDR3 spells CASSLRGGNEQYF. The CDR3 DNA is TGCGCCAGCAGCCTTCGGGGGGGGAACGAGCAGTACTTC.

V gene TRBV5-1 combines with J gene TRBJ2-1, with TRBD2 as a possible D gene (6 bases). CDR1 is SGHRS and CDR2 is YFSETQ in the germline V gene. CDR3 length equals 15 residues. The germline V and J ends were trimmed by 0 bases and 2 bases, with 9 bases remaining between them. The CDR3 DNA is TGCGCCAGCAGCTTGGGTAGCGGTGCCTACAATGAGCAGTTCTTC. It codes for CASSLGSGAYNEQFF.

The chain links TRBV29-1 to TRBJ1-4; 8 bases are a match to TRBD1. Losses at the gene ends were 1 base for V and 5 bases for J; bases not matched to a gene: 6. Looked up from germline, CDR1 is SQVTM and CDR2 is ANQGSEA. The CDR3 extends over 15 amino acids. Here the CDR3 DNA reads TGCAGCGTTGAAGCCCCAGGGGGCCGGAATGAAAAACTGTTTTTT. Protein: CSVEAPGGRNEKLFF.

The V and J genes are TRBV19 and TRBJ1-2, with a weak D call TRBD1 (6 bases). The V gene's germline CDR1 is LNHDA and CDR2 SQIVND (reference sequence). With 9 bases removed from V and 1 base from J, the gap between germline ends came to 12 bases. The CDR3 runs 13 residues. The CDR3 is CASRGSLNYGYTF. DNA for the CDR3: TGTGCCAGCAGGGGAAGCCTTAACTATGGCTACACCTTC.

The V and J genes are TRBV29-1 and TRBJ2-7; TRBD2 agrees at 11 bases. The V gene end was trimmed by 6 bases and the J gene end by 0 bases; junction bases not matched to a gene: 22. The germline gives CDR1 SQVTM, CDR2 ANQGSEA. This CDR3 has 20 residues. The DNA for the CDR3 is TGCAGCGTCGCAAACGCCCCCGGGACTAGCGGCCCGTTGCGCTCCTACGAGCAGTACTTC. Translation gives CSVANAPGTSGPLRSYEQYF.

This chain uses TRBV6-6 with TRBJ1-4, with D unresolved. This CDR3 is 14 amino acids long. Germline CDR1 is MNHNY and CDR2 is SVGAGI (reference sequence). Trimming took 4 bases from V and 3 from J, leaving 9 bases between them. CDR3 sequence (DNA): TGTGCCAGCAGTTCGTTATACTCTAATGAAAAACTGTTTTTT. It specifies CASSSLYSNEKLFF.

The rearrangement links TRBV28 to TRBJ2-2; D unclear. Trimming took 4 bases from V and 9 from J, leaving 12 bases between them. In germline, CDR1 is MDHEN, CDR2 SYDVKM. This CDR3 comprises 13 residues. The CDR3 bases are TGTGCCAGCAGTTCCCCCTCTAGAAGGGAGCTGTTTTTT. It codes for CASSSPSRRELFF.

This chain links TRBV10-3 with TRBJ2-1; the D gene is possibly TRBD2 (6 bases). The CDR3 consists of 15 residues. V was shortened by 2 bases and J by 1 base, with 9 bases between the two germline ends. Germline V lookup: CDR1 ENHRY, CDR2 SYGVKD. CDR3 sequence (DNA): TGTGCCATCAGTGAGGGACTAAAATCCTACAATGAGCAGTTCTTC. Its translation is CAISEGLKSYNEQFF.

The gene calls are TRBV21-1 and TRBJ1-2; the listed D gene, TRBD1, was not tested against the DNA. TRBV21-1 is a known pseudogene. CDR3 size: 13 residues. The CDR3 loop reads CASSPGQGDGYTF. The CDR3 DNA sequence: TGTGCCAGCAGCCCGGGACAGGGGGACGGCTACACCTTC.

V usage is TRBV10-1 and J usage is TRBJ1-2; D unclear. Between the trimmed V and J ends, which lost 8 bases and 4 bases, there was a span of 5 bases. Looked up from germline, CDR1 is WNHNN and CDR2 is SYGVQD (reference sequence). This CDR3 is 10 amino acids long. The CDR3 is CASLRYGYTF. CDR3 DNA sequence: TGCGCCAGCCTACGCTATGGCTACACCTTC.

V usage is TRBV5-1 and J usage is TRBJ1-5; no clear D. The CDR3 totals 14 residues. Germline CDR1 reads SGHRS; CDR2 reads YFSETQ. Trimming removed 4 bases from V and 1 base from J, with 9 bases in between. CDR3 protein: CASSPVKSNQPQHF. DNA for the CDR3: TGCGCCAGCAGCCCGGTAAAAAGCAATCAGCCCCAGCATTTT.

This chain uses TRBV7-8 with TRBJ1-3; D ambiguous. The germline V gene has CDR1 SGHVS and CDR2 FQNEAQ. This CDR3 contains 14 residues. V was cut by 6 bases and J by 0 bases, with 9 bases left in between. The CDR3 loop is CASSASSSGNTIYF. CDR3 DNA: TGTGCCAGCAGTGCCAGTTCCTCTGGAAACACCATATATTTT.

This chain uses TRBV10-2 with TRBJ2-7; D call uncertain. The V gene's germline CDR1 is WSHSY and CDR2 SAAADI. The CDR3 length is 14 residues. Between the trimmed V and J ends, which lost 4 bases and 4 bases, there was a span of 14 bases. This CDR3 is CASSGSRSSYEQYF. CDR3 nucleotides: TGCGCCAGCAGTGGCAGCAGGTCGTCTTACGAGCAGTACTTC.

V gene TRBV10-3 combines with J gene TRBJ2-5, with 9 bases fitting TRBD1. In germline, CDR1 is ENHRY, CDR2 SYGVKD. The CDR3 sequence is 14 residues long. J gave up 5 bases and V 6 bases, and 7 bases lay outside the gene matches. DNA for the CDR3: TGTGCCATCAGAAAGGGACAGGGTGGGGAGACCCAGTACTTC. Translation: CAIRKGQGGETQYF.

This sequence joins TRBV14 and TRBJ2-1, with TRBD1 as a possible D gene (6 bases). This CDR3 region has 13 residues. Trimming took 5 bases from V and 7 from J, leaving 12 bases between them. The V gene's germline CDR1 is SGHDN and CDR2 FVKESK. This CDR3 reads CASSRQARNEQFF. The CDR3 nucleotides are TGTGCCAGCAGCAGACAGGCGAGGAATGAGCAGTTCTTC.

This chain connects TRBV19 to TRBJ1-3, with D tentatively TRBD1 (5 bases). CDR3 size: 16 residues. Trimming shortened V by 9 bases and J by 0 bases, and 18 bases separated the two germline ends. Germline CDR1 LNHDA, CDR2 SQIVND (reference sequence). The CDR3 is CASSLQGRSSGNTIYF. The CDR3, as DNA: TGTGCCAGCAGTCTTCAGGGTCGAAGCTCTGGAAACACCATATATTTT.

This clone was detected a few times. This chain joins TRBV5-1 and TRBJ2-5, with a weak D call TRBD1 (5 bases). CDR1 and CDR2 (germline): SGHRS, YFSETQ. This CDR3 has 13 amino acids. With 3 bases removed from V and 2 bases from J, the gap between germline ends came to 8 bases. The CDR3 protein is CASSSQGQETQYF. CDR3 coding DNA: TGCGCCAGCAGCTCCCAGGGTCAAGAGACCCAGTACTTC.

The chain couples TRBV5-1 to TRBJ2-2; D possibly corresponds to TRBD2 (6 bases). Germline CDR1 SGHRS, CDR2 YFSETQ. The CDR3 runs to 13 residues. The V end was cut by 5 bases, the J end by 8 bases, with 13 bases between. CDR3 loop: CASSKDGGGELFF. The CDR3 nucleotides are TGCGCCAGCAGTAAAGACGGAGGGGGGGAGCTGTTTTTT.

The chain uses TRBV19 and TRBJ2-7; 9 nucleotides align to TRBD2. Trimming took 5 bases from V and 10 from J; bases not matched to a gene: 12. The CDR3 spans 14 residues. CDR1 is LNHDA and CDR2 is SQIVND in the germline V gene (reference sequence). In DNA, the CDR3 is TGTGCCAGTAGTTTGGCTAGCGGGAATCTCGGCCAGTACTTC. Translated: CASSLASGNLGQYF. The variable domain in full, completed from reference TRBV19 and TRBJ2-7, reads DGGITQSPKYLFRKEGQNVTLSCEQNLNHDAMYWYRQDPGQGLRLIYYSQIVNDFQKGDIAEGYSVSREKKESFPLTVTSAQKNPTAFYLCASSLASGNLGQYFGPGTRLTVT.

The chain recombines TRBV6-6 with TRBJ1-2; D not certain. Germline V lookup: CDR1 MNHNY, CDR2 SVGAGI (reference sequence). V gave up 5 bases and J gave up 4 bases, with 11 bases separating them. The CDR3 covers 13 residues. The DNA of the CDR3 is TGTGCCAGCAGTCCTGAGGATGTCTATGGCTACACCTTC. Its translation is CASSPEDVYGYTF.

The chain uses TRBV5-1 and TRBJ1-2; TRBD1 aligns across 12 bases. After removal of 0 bases from V and 8 bases from J, the junction contained 2 bases not matched to a gene. The CDR3 covers 14 residues. Germline lookup yields CDR1 SGHRS and CDR2 YFSETQ. CDR3 sequence reads: CASSLDGTGGGYTF. The CDR3 coding sequence is TGCGCCAGCAGCTTGGATGGGACAGGGGGCGGCTACACCTTC.

The chain uses TRBV6-1 and TRBJ2-1; 12 positions match TRBD2. This CDR3 is 14 amino acids long. J gave up 4 bases and V 10 bases, and 5 bases lay outside the gene matches. CDR1 is MNHNS and CDR2 is SASEGT in the germline V gene. Here the CDR3 reads CATRTSGVYNEQFF. As DNA, the CDR3 is TGTGCCACCCGGACTAGCGGGGTATACAATGAGCAGTTCTTC.

The rearrangement joins TRBV28 to TRBJ2-1; TRBD2 matches at 8 bases. CDR3 length: 13 amino acids. Germline V gives CDR1 MDHEN, CDR2 SYDVKM. Trimming cost V 7 bases and J 8 bases; bases outside gene matches: 7. CDR3 in amino acids: CASNLAGRYEQFF. The CDR3 coding sequence is TGTGCCAGCAACTTAGCGGGAAGGTATGAGCAGTTCTTC. The entire variable domain, with the rest obtained from reference TRBV28 and TRBJ2-1, is as follows: DVKVTQSSRYLVKRTGEKVFLECVQDMDHENMFWYRQDPGLGLRLIYFSYDVKMKEKGDIPEGYSVSREKKERFSLILESASTNQTSMYLCASNLAGRYEQFFGPGTRLTVL.

The chain uses TRBV27 and TRBJ2-1, with 9 bases identical to TRBD1. This CDR3 has 17 residues. Unmatched junction bases numbered 9, after V lost 2 bases and J lost 4 bases. Germline-derived CDR1 and CDR2 are MNHEY and SMNVEV (reference sequence). CDR3 sequence reads: CASSLGTGLFLYNEQFF. The CDR3 coding sequence is TGTGCCAGCAGTTTAGGGACAGGGCTATTTTTATACAATGAGCAGTTCTTC.

The chain is built from TRBV5-5 and TRBJ2-1; 9 bases line up with TRBD2. Per the germline V gene, CDR1 is SGHKS and CDR2 is YYEKEE (reference sequence). The CDR3 length is 15 residues. J was trimmed by 4 bases and V by 2 bases; bases with no gene match: 4. The DNA for the CDR3 is TGTGCCAGCAGCTTAGCGGGAGGCCTATACAATGAGCAGTTCTTC. Translation: CASSLAGGLYNEQFF.

This chain's CDR3 is CASSLAGGRYEQYF. CDR3 DNA: TGCGCCAGCAGCTTGGCGGGGGGCCGATACGAGCAGTACTTC. This chain joins TRBV5-1 and TRBJ2-7; the D gene is possibly TRBD2 (7 bases). Germline V gives CDR1 SGHRS, CDR2 YFSETQ. V was trimmed by 0 bases and J by 4 bases, leaving 11 bases between them. The CDR3 is 14 residues long.

The chain couples TRBV27 to TRBJ2-3, with D perhaps matching TRBD2 (7 bases). Germline CDR1 MNHEY, CDR2 SMNVEV (reference sequence). The CDR3 length is 16 residues. V shed 7 bases and J shed 2 bases, with 19 bases lying between them. For the CDR3, the DNA is TGTGCCAGCAACCCGTTGGGGGGGGCATACACAGATACGCAGTATTTT. Its translation: CASNPLGGAYTDTQYF.

The chain combines TRBV30 with TRBJ2-7; 11 bases line up with TRBD2. CDR3 length equals 13 residues. J lost 7 bases, V lost 3 bases, and 5 bases had no gene match. CDR1 is GTSNPN and CDR2 is SVGIG in the germline V gene (reference sequence). The CDR3: CAWRLAGGGEQYF. Here the CDR3 DNA reads TGTGCCTGGAGGCTAGCGGGGGGTGGTGAGCAGTACTTC.

The chain has TRBV6-4 and TRBJ2-1; 7 positions agree with TRBD2. CDR1 and CDR2 from the germline V gene are MRHNA and SNTAGT. The CDR3 consists of 15 residues. V trimming: 0 bases; J trimming: 7 bases; junction bases outside the gene matches: 6. The CDR3 reads CASSDSTGAGNEQFF. The CDR3 bases are TGTGCCAGCAGTGACTCTACGGGAGCGGGGAATGAGCAGTTCTTC.

This clone has more than one count but fewer than ten. The V and J genes are TRBV7-9 and TRBJ1-2; 8 nucleotides align to TRBD1. V shed 2 bases, J shed 3 bases, and the junction held 5 bases outside the gene matches. CDR3 length: 15 residues. Germline lookup yields CDR1 SEHNR and CDR2 FQNEAQ (reference sequence). The CDR3 spells CASSLWQGADYGYTF. CDR3 DNA: TGTGCCAGCAGCTTATGGCAGGGGGCGGACTATGGCTACACCTTC.